This entry lists 25 T cell receptor beta chains sequenced from one sample in a study of blood T cells in healthy people across ages. Using a J-beta primer mix together with a sample-barcoded 5' primer, a second PCR was run for roughly 7 to 11 cycles. TCRdb reprocessed the 5' RACE reads via MiXCR and lists one record per CDR3 protein. The sample shows about 640,000 distinct CDR3 sequences, 58% of them seen only once. The source material was blood. The source of these receptors is a man aged 55 to 69 in good health.

As concerns this clonotype: Its ends do not fully match the called genes, so a read error is possible. CDR3 amino acids: CASSLAGTGMYNEQYF. The CDR3 bases are TGTGCCAGCAGCCTAGCCGGGACAGGGATGTACAATGAGCAGTACTTC. The V gene is TRBV7-2, the J gene TRBJ2-1; 9 nucleotides match TRBD1. The J call is doubtful: the DNA matches TRBJ2-7 better. CDR3 length: 16 amino acids. CDR1 is SGHTA and CDR2 is FQGNSA in the germline V gene.

This clonotype was counted a few times. V gene TRBV15 combines with J gene TRBJ2-3, with D possibly being TRBD2 (6 bases). The germline V and J ends were trimmed by 5 bases and 2 bases, with 11 bases remaining between them. CDR3 length: 14 amino acids. From germline, CDR1 is LNHNV and CDR2 YYDKDF (reference sequence). Here the CDR3 DNA reads TGTGCCACCAGCCCGGGACTTAACACAGATACGCAGTATTTT. Amino acids: CATSPGLNTDTQYF.

The chain has TRBV6-6 and TRBJ2-1; D is perhaps TRBD1 or TRBD2 (5 bases each). CDR1 MNHNY and CDR2 SVGAGI come from the germline V gene (reference sequence). V lost 2 bases to trimming and J lost 12 bases, with 20 bases between them. This CDR3 is 15 amino acids long. The CDR3 DNA is TGTGCCAGCAGTTACCCGGAGGCAGGGATTCGTTCGCAGTTCTTC. It encodes CASSYPEAGIRSQFF.

The gene calls are TRBV7-2 and TRBJ2-4; TRBD1 matches at 11 bases. The CDR3 totals 14 residues. With V trimmed by 4 bases and J by 7 bases, 3 bases remained unmatched. Germline assignment: CDR1 SGHTA and CDR2 FQGNSA. This chain's CDR3 is CASSSGTGGNIQYF. CDR3 nucleotides: TGTGCCAGCAGCTCGGGGACAGGGGGGAACATTCAGTACTTC.

The V gene is TRBV7-2, the J gene TRBJ2-3; TRBD2 matches 10 bases. The germline V gene encodes CDR1 SGHTA and CDR2 FQGNSA. This CDR3 contains 15 residues. The V segment lost 5 bases and the J segment 4 bases; nucleotides outside the gene matches: 6. The CDR3 here is CASSKAGGPADTQYF. The DNA for the CDR3 is TGTGCCAGCAGCAAAGCGGGGGGGCCCGCAGATACGCAGTATTTT.

The J gene is TRBJ2-7, the V gene TRBV5-1; no clear D gene. Looked up from germline, CDR1 is SGHRS and CDR2 is YFSETQ. V lost 5 bases and J lost 0, with 12 bases in between. This CDR3 contains 14 residues. The CDR3 DNA sequence: TGCGCCAGCAGATTAGCACCAAACTCCTACGAGCAGTACTTC. Protein product: CASRLAPNSYEQYF.

The table lists this clonotype with a few counts. This rearrangement joins TRBV20-1 to TRBJ2-3; 9 bases are a match to TRBD2. V was clipped by 0 bases and J by 1 base; unmatched bases: 2. Germline V gene sequence: CDR1 DFQATT, CDR2 SNEGSKA (reference sequence). CDR3 size: 15 residues. The CDR3 DNA sequence: TGCAGTGCTAGAGATCCTAGCGGGGGCACAGATACGCAGTATTTT. As protein: CSARDPSGGTDTQYF.

The rearrangement links TRBV3-1 to TRBJ2-5, with TRBD2 matching 8 bases. The ends lost 2 bases at V and 2 bases at J; junction bases unmatched: 4. The CDR3 has 15 residues. Germline V gene data show CDR1 as LGHDT and CDR2 as YNNKEL (reference sequence). For the CDR3, the DNA is TGTGCCAGCAGCCAACCGGGACTAGGACAAGAGACCCAGTACTTC. This encodes CASSQPGLGQETQYF.

The chain links TRBV19 to TRBJ2-7; 7 positions agree with TRBD2. The better agreement between TRBJ2-5 and the DNA end casts doubt on the J call. Germline CDR1 is LNHDA and CDR2 is SQIVND (reference sequence). The CDR3 extends over 15 amino acids. CDR3 bases: TGTGCCAGTAGAAACAGACTAGCCGCTCGGGAGACCCAGTACTTC. This codes for CASRNRLAARETQYF.

The V call is TRBV20-1, the J call TRBJ1-6; no clear D. CDR3 size: 13 residues. The V end lost 4 bases, the J end lost 10 bases, and 14 bases lay between the germline ends. Germline V gene data show CDR1 as DFQATT and CDR2 as SNEGSKA (reference sequence). The CDR3 sequence: CSATRPGPSPLHF. As DNA, the CDR3 is TGCAGTGCTACCAGGCCCGGCCCCTCACCCCTCCACTTT.

This chain connects TRBV11-2 to TRBJ2-7, with D possibly being TRBD1 (6 bases). The V and J ends lost 5 bases and 1 base respectively, with 18 bases between them. Germline V CDR1 and CDR2: SGHAT, FQNNGV. This CDR3 is 16 amino acids long. CDR3 DNA: TGTGCCAGCAGCATCCGGACAGTCCCAGGGTCCTACGAGCAGTACTTC. Protein product: CASSIRTVPGSYEQYF. Supplemented by reference TRBV11-2 and TRBJ2-7, the full variable domain reads EAGVAQSPRYKIIEKRQSVAFWCNPISGHATLYWYQQILGQGPKLLIQFQNNGVVDDSQLPKDRFSAERLKGVDSTLKIQPAKLEDSAVYLCASSIRTVPGSYEQYFGPGTRLTVT.

V and J are TRBV29-1 and TRBJ2-4, with no clear D. From germline, CDR1 is SQVTM and CDR2 ANQGSEA. V lost 2 bases and J lost 13, with 18 bases in between. The CDR3 is 13 amino acids. The CDR3 region has the DNA TGCAGCGTTGAAAAGGACGTGCGTGGTGAGCAGTACTTC. This encodes CSVEKDVRGEQYF.

Ten or more counts support this clonotype. This chain uses TRBV7-8 with TRBJ2-7; the D is unclear. There are 16 residues in the CDR3. Trimming shortened V by 3 bases and J by 2 bases, and 17 bases separated the two germline ends. Germline V gene sequence: CDR1 SGHVS, CDR2 FQNEAQ. CDR3 coding DNA: TGTGCCAGCAGCTTGAACCCGGAGTATCTTGCCTACGAGCAGTACTTC. This encodes CASSLNPEYLAYEQYF.

The J gene is TRBJ2-3, the V gene TRBV3-1; TRBD2 aligns across 14 bases. V was pared by 1 base and J by 2 bases, with 2 bases of the junction left unmatched. CDR1 and CDR2 from the germline V gene are LGHDT and YNNKEL (reference sequence). The CDR3 contains 17 residues. The CDR3 region is CASSQGGLAGDTDTQYF. CDR3 DNA: TGTGCCAGCAGCCAAGGGGGACTAGCGGGGGACACAGATACGCAGTATTTT.

J is TRBJ2-5 and V is TRBV7-9, with 7 bases fitting TRBD2. V dropped 6 bases and J dropped 4; count of bases not matched to a gene: 11. Germline V gives CDR1 SEHNR, CDR2 FQNEAQ (reference sequence). The CDR3 totals 15 residues. CDR3 in amino acids: CASSPWGSSGETQYF. The CDR3 region has the DNA TGTGCCAGCAGTCCCTGGGGGTCTAGCGGAGAGACCCAGTACTTC.

The chain carries TRBV7-2 and TRBJ1-2; D is uncertain. The V and J ends lost 3 bases and 4 bases respectively, with 12 bases between them. This CDR3 contains 14 residues. The germline V gene has CDR1 SGHTA and CDR2 FQGNSA. CDR3 nucleotide sequence: TGTGCCAGCAGCTTGGGTGCAGGTCTCTATGGCTACACCTTC. Its protein is CASSLGAGLYGYTF.

The J gene is TRBJ2-7, the V gene TRBV7-9; TRBD1 agrees at 9 bases. The assigned J gene may be wrong: the sequence end matches TRBJ2-5 better. This CDR3 has 16 residues. Germline loops: CDR1 SEHNR, CDR2 FQNEAQ (reference sequence). This CDR3 is CASSPRLTGGGETQYF. CDR3 nucleotides: TGTGCCAGCAGCCCGCGCCTTACAGGGGGCGGAGAGACCCAGTACTTC.

The CDR3 DNA sequence: TGTGCCAGCAGCAAAGTTTTGGTTTGGTGCGGGGGGATCCAAGAGACCCAGTACTTC. Its translation is CASSKVLVWCGGIQETQYF. The chain uses TRBV21-1 and TRBJ2-5; TRBD2, as called in the table, went unchecked against the DNA. TRBV21-1 is given as a pseudogene. The CDR3 is 19 residues long.

The V call is TRBV27, the J call TRBJ2-1; D not certain. The CDR3 runs to 15 residues. The germline CDR1 and CDR2 sequences are MNHEY and SMNVEV (reference sequence). Trimming shortened V by 7 bases and J by 0 bases, and 13 bases separated the two germline ends. The CDR3 loop is CASMDSPSSYNEQFF. The CDR3, as DNA: TGTGCCAGCATGGATAGCCCGAGCTCCTACAATGAGCAGTTCTTC.

This CDR3 is CATASGSYNEQFF. In DNA, the CDR3 is TGTGCCACGGCTAGCGGCTCCTACAATGAGCAGTTCTTC. The chain employs TRBV15 and TRBJ2-1, with 7 bases identical to TRBD2. The length of the CDR3 is 13 residues. V shed 9 bases and J 0 bases; nucleotides not matched to a gene: 2. CDR1 and CDR2 (germline): LNHNV, YYDKDF (reference sequence).

In this sample, this clonotype turned up a few times. The CDR3 is CASSLFPGTGDIYEQYF. The CDR3 DNA sequence: TGTGCCAGCAGCTTGTTCCCCGGGACAGGGGATATTTACGAGCAGTACTTC. V usage is TRBV5-5 and J usage is TRBJ2-7, with 10 bases lining up with TRBD1. The CDR3 sequence is 17 residues long. The J segment lost 4 bases and the V segment lost 1 base, leaving 11 bases of the junction unmatched. Germline V lookup: CDR1 SGHKS, CDR2 YYEKEE (reference sequence).

This clonotype appeared a few times. The rearrangement joins TRBV4-1 to TRBJ2-5, with TRBD1 identical over 9 bases. The DNA end is a closer match to TRBJ2-7, so the J assignment may be wrong. The CDR3 has 15 amino acids. Germline CDR1 MGHRA, CDR2 YSYEKL. The CDR3 DNA sequence: TGCGCCAGCAGCCGGGGACAGGGATTGGGCGACGAGCAGTACTTC. Protein: CASSRGQGLGDEQYF.

This rearrangement joins TRBV27 to TRBJ2-3; TRBD1 matches 8 bases. Germline V gives CDR1 MNHEY, CDR2 SMNVEV (reference sequence). J lost 2 bases, V lost 5 bases, and 6 bases had no gene match. The CDR3 runs 15 residues. This chain's CDR3 is CASSLTDRVTDTQYF. The CDR3 DNA follows: TGTGCCAGCAGTCTGACGGACAGGGTCACAGATACGCAGTATTTT.

This clonotype has just a few counts. The chain couples TRBV5-1 to TRBJ2-3; D perhaps matches TRBD2 (6 bases). Germline values: CDR1 SGHRS, CDR2 YFSETQ. The CDR3 is 14 amino acids. V gave up 4 bases and J gave up 3 bases, with 12 bases separating them. CDR3 sequence: CASSRSGETDTQYF. As DNA, the CDR3 is TGCGCCAGCAGCCGGTCGGGGGAAACAGATACGCAGTATTTT.

The chain links TRBV27 to TRBJ2-3, with D unclear. Germline CDR1 is MNHEY and CDR2 is SMNVEV (reference sequence). The CDR3 spans 16 residues. Trimming left V 0 bases short and J 3 bases short, with 13 bases between. The CDR3 coding sequence is TGTGCCAGCAGTTTATCGTGGGATTTCAGGACAGATACGCAGTATTTT. This gives the protein CASSLSWDFRTDTQYF.